This T cell receptor beta chain came from a study of T-cell memory formation after mild COVID-19. This clonotype was detected ten times or more. Its specificity is unknown. The study's findings and limits: Contracting CD4+ clones sat mainly in CM and EM; CD8+ in EMRA. Contracting clones from day 15 to 85 showed balanced CD4/CD8; later expanders favored CD4+. In pre-infection memory, a portion of responding clones appeared, which suggested that cross-reactive memory joined.

The V and J ends lost 0 bases and 8 bases respectively, with 17 bases between them. Germline V lookup: CDR1 SGHKS, CDR2 YYEKEE (reference sequence). The CDR3 loop spans 15 amino acids. TCR alpha and TCR beta cDNA libraries carrying sample barcodes and UMIs came from 5'RACE with constant-segment primers. One entry per CDR3 protein, called by TCRdb with MiXCR from the 5' RACE reads. The top ten hold under 2.5% of the sample, which has some 120,000 distinct CDR3 sequences, about 5.9% seen once. Sequencing was done on a sample of PBMCs or a T cell subset sorted from them (not recorded which). The receptor comes from an adult woman who had mild COVID-19 (a few samples of this study predate the infection). Cell type and time point are not known. The gene calls are TRBV5-5 and TRBJ1-2, with D uncertain. The CDR3 nucleotides read TGTGCCAGCAGCTTGGAGGGCTCAAGACCGGGAGGCTACACCTTC. It specifies CASSLEGSRPGGYTF.